This T cell receptor (beta chain) was obtained from a study of identical twins. Study-level results: Within monozygotic twins, out-of-frame TCR alpha sharing was underestimated by the models.

TCRdb reanalysed the 5' RACE reads using MiXCR and keeps one entry per CDR3 protein. This table has 650,000 to 750,000 distinct CDR3 sequences, 21% appearing once. Per the germline V gene, CDR1 is ENHRY and CDR2 is SYGVKD. The ends lost 5 bases at V and 5 bases at J; junction bases unmatched: 3. This CDR3 region has 14 residues. This clonotype was seen at least ten times. Its specificity is unknown. This sample also appeared in a second study, on T cells expressing NK-cell markers. That investigation notes: Clarity on HCMV specificity was lacking for the expanded NKG2C+ T cell clones.

The sequence was obtained from a woman aged 18 to 35 in good health. The chain employs TRBV10-3 and TRBJ2-3, with 11 bases fitting TRBD2. Material: PBMCs. CDR3 nucleotide sequence: TGTGCCATCAGTCGAGGACTAGCGGGAGATACGCAGTATTTT. Translated: CAISRGLAGDTQYF.